The source of this TCR beta chain is a study of blood T cell repertoires in COVID-19. CDR3 size: 15 residues. V shed 0 bases and J shed 5 bases, with 14 bases lying between them. Germline V gene lookup returns CDR1 LNHNV and CDR2 YYDKDF (reference sequence). The table came from immunoSEQ multiplex PCR; TCRdb's copy has only in-frame clones and leaves some out. There are about 120,000 clones in the sample; about 87% occur only once, and roughly 2.2% lies in the top ten. The sequenced material came from peripheral blood. The genes are TRBV15 and TRBJ2-7, with a weak D call TRBD1 (6 bases). The TCR originated in a woman aged 45-65 years with acute or convalescent COVID-19. CDR3 bases: TGTGCCACCAGCAGAGATTTCAGGGGCCCAAACGAGCAGTACTTC. Protein sequence: CATSRDFRGPNEQYF. Filled out from reference TRBV15 and TRBJ2-7, the complete variable domain reads DAMVIQNPRYQVTQFGKPVTLSCSQTLNHNVMYWYQQKSSQAPKLLFHYYDKDFNNEADTPDNFQSRRPNTSFCFLDIRSPGLGDTAMYLCATSRDFRGPNEQYFGPGTRLTVT.